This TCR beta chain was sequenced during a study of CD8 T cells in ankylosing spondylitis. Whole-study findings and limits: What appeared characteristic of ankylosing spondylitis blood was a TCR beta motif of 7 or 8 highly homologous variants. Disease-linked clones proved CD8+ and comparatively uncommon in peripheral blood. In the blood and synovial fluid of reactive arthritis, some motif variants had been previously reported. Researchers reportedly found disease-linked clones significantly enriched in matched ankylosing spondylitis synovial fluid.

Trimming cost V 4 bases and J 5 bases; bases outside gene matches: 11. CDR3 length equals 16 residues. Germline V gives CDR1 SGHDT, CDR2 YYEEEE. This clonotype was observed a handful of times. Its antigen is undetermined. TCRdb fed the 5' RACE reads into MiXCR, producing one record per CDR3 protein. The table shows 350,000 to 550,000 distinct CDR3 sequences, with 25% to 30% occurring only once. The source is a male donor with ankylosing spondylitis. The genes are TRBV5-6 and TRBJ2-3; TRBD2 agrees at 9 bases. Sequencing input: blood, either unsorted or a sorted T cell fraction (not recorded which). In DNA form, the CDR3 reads TGTGCCAGCAGCGATACTAGCGGGCACTCCGGAGATACGCAGTATTTT. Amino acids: CASSDTSGHSGDTQYF.